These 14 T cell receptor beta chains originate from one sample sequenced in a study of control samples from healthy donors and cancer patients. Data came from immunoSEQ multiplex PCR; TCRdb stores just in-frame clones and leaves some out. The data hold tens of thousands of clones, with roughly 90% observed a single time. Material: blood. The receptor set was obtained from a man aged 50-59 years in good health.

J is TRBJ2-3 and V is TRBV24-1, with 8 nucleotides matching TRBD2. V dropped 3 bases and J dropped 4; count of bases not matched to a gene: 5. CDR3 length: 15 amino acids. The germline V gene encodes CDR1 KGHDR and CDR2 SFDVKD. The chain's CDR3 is CATSDPAGGSDTQYF. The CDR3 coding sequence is TGTGCCACCAGTGATCCGGCGGGGGGCTCAGATACGCAGTATTTT.

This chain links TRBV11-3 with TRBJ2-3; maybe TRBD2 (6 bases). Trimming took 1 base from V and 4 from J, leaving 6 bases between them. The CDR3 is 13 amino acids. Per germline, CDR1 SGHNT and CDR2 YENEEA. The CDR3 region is CASSLGEADTQYF. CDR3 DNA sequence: TGTGCCAGCAGCTTAGGGGAGGCAGATACGCAGTATTTT.

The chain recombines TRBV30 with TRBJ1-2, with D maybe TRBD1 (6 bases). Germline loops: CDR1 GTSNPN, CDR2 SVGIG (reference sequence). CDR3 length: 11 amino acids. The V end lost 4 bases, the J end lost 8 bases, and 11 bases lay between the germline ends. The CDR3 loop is CAWNREGGYTF. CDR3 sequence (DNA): TGTGCCTGGAACAGGGAGGGAGGCTACACCTTC.

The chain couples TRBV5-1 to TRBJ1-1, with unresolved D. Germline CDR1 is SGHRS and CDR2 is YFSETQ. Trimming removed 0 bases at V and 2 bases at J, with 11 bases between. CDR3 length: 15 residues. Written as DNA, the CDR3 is TGCGCCAGCAGCTTGGGTCCGGGCCCAAACACTGAAGCTTTCTTT. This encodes CASSLGPGPNTEAFF.

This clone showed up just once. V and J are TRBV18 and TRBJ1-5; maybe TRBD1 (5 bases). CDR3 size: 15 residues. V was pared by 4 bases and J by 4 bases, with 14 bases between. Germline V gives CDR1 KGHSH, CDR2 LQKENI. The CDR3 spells CASSLQGRDNQPQHF. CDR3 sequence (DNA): TGTGCCAGCTCACTCCAGGGCAGGGATAATCAGCCCCAGCATTTT.

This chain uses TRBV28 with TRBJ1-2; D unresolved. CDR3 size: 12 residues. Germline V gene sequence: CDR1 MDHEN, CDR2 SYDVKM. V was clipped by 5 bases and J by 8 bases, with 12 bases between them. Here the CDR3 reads CASSPRPRGYTF. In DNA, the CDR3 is TGTGCCAGCAGTCCAAGGCCGCGGGGCTACACCTTC.

The DNA of the CDR3 is TGTGCCAGTAGGGGTACAGGATACACAGATACGCAGTATTTT. Encoded protein: CASRGTGYTDTQYF. The chain joins TRBV19 to TRBJ2-3; D may be TRBD1 (5 bases). This CDR3 comprises 14 residues. Germline V gene data show CDR1 as LNHDA and CDR2 as SQIVND (reference sequence). Trimming took off 6 bases at V and 2 bases at J, with 12 bases between the two ends.

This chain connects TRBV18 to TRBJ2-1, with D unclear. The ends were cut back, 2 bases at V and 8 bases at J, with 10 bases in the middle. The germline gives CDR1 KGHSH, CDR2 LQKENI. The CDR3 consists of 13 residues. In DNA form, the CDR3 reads TGTGCCAGCTCACCAAGTCTTAGTGATGAGCAGTTCTTC. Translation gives CASSPSLSDEQFF.

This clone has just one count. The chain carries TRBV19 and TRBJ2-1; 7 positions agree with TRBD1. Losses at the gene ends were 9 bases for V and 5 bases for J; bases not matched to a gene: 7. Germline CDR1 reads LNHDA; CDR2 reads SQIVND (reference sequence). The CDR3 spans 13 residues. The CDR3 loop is CASIEGADNEQFF. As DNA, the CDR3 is TGTGCCAGCATAGAGGGGGCAGACAATGAGCAGTTCTTC.

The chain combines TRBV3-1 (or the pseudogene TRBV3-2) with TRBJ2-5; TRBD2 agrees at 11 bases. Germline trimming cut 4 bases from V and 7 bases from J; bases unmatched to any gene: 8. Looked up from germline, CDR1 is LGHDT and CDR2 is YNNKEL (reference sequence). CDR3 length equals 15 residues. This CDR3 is CASSLLAGERGTQYF. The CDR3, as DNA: TGTGCCAGCAGCCTACTAGCGGGGGAACGGGGGACCCAGTACTTC.

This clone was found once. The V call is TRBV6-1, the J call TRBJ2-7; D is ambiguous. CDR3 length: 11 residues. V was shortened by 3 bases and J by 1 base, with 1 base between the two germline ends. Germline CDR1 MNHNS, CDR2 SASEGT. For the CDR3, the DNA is TGTGCCAGCAGTGATTCCTACGAGCAGTACTTC. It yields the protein CASSDSYEQYF.

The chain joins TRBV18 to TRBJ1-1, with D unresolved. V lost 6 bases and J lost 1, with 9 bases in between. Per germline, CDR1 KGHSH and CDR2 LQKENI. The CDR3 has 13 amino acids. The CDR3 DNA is TGTGCCAGCTCTAAGGACCCGAACACTGAAGCTTTCTTT. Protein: CASSKDPNTEAFF.

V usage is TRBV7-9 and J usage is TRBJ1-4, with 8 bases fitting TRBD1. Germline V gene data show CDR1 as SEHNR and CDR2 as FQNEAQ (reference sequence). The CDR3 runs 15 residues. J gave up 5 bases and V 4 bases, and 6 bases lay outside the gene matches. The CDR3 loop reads CASSSGQGGNEKLFF. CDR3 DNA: TGTGCCAGCAGCTCAGGACAGGGAGGGAATGAAAAACTGTTTTTT. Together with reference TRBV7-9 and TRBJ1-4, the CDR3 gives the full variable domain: DTGVSQNPRHKITKRGQNVTFRCDPISEHNRLYWYRQTLGQGPEFLTYFQNEAQLEKSRLLSDRFSAERPKGSFSTLEIQRTEQGDSAMYLCASSSGQGGNEKLFFGSGTQLSVL.

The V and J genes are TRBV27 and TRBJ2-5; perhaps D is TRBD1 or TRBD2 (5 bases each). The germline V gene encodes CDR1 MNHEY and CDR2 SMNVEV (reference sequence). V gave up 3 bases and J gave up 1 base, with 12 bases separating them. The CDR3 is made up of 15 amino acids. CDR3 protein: CASSFTRGPQETQYF. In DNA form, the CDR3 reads TGTGCCAGCAGTTTTACGAGGGGTCCCCAAGAGACCCAGTACTTC.